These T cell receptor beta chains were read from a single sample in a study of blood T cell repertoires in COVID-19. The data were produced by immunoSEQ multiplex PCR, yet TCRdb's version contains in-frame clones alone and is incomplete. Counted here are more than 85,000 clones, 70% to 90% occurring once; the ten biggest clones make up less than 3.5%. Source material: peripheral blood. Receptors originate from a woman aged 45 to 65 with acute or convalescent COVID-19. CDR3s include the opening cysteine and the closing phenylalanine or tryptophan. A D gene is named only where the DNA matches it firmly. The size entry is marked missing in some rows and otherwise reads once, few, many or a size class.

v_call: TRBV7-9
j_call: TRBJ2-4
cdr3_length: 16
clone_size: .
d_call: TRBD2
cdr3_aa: CASSLRMLAGKNIQYF
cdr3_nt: TGTGCCAGCAGCTTAAGAATGCTAGCGGGGAAAAACATTCAGTACTTC

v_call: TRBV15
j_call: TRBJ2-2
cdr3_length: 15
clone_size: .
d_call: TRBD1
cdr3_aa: CATSWGQGNTGELFF
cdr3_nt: TGTGCCACCAGCTGGGGACAGGGGAACACCGGGGAGCTGTTTTTT

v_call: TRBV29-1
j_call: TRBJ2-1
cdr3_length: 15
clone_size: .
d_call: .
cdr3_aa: CSVHPGAPMYNEQFF
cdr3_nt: TGCAGCGTTCACCCTGGGGCCCCTATGTACAATGAGCAGTTCTTC

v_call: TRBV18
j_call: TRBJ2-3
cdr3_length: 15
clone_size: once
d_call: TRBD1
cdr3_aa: CASSPRKGAEDTQYF
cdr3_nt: TGTGCCAGCTCACCAAGGAAGGGGGCAGAGGATACGCAGTATTTT

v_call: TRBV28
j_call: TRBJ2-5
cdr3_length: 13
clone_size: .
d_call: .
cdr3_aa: CASSETGLETQYF
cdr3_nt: TGTGCCAGCAGTGAGACAGGTTTGGAGACCCAGTACTTC

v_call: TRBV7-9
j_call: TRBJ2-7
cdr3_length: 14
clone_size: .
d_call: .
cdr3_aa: CASSLGGEPYEQYF
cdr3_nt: TGTGCCAGCAGCTTAGGGGGGGAGCCCTACGAGCAGTACTTC

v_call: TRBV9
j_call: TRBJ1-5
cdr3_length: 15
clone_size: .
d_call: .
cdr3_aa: CASSVDLGLAQPQHF
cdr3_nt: TGTGCCAGCAGCGTAGATCTGGGGCTGGCTCAGCCCCAGCATTTT

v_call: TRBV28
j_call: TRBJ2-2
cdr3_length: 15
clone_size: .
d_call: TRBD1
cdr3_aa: CASRAGQANTGELFF
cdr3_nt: TGTGCCAGCAGGGCAGGACAGGCTAACACCGGGGAGCTGTTTTTT

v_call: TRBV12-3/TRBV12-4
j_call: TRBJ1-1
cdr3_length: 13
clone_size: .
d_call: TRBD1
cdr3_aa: CASSRQGNTEAFF
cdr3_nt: TGTGCCAGCAGTCGACAGGGTAACACTGAAGCTTTCTTT

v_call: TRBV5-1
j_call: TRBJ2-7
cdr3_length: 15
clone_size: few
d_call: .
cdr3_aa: CASSLRQATSYEQYF
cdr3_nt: TGCGCCAGCAGCTTAAGACAGGCGACTTCCTACGAGCAGTACTTC

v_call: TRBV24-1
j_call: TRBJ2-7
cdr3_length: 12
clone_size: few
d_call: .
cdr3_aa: CATSDGSYEQYF
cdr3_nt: TGTGCCACCAGTGATGGGAGCTACGAGCAGTACTTC

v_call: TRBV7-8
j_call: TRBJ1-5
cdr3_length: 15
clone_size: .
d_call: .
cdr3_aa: CASSLKQGPNQPQHF
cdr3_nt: TGTGCCAGCAGCTTAAAACAGGGACCTAATCAGCCCCAGCATTTT

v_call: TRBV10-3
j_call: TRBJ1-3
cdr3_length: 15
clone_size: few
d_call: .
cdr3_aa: CAVSADGGSGNTIYF
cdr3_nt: TGTGCCGTCAGCGCTGACGGAGGGTCTGGAAACACCATATATTTT

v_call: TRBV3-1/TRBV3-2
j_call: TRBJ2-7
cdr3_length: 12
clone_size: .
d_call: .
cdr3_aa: CASSQGDLEQYF
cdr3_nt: TGTGCCAGCAGCCAAGGCGATCTCGAGCAGTACTTC

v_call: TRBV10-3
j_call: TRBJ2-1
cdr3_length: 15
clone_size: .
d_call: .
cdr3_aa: CAISETGTRNNEQFF
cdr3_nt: TGTGCCATCAGTGAGACGGGTACACGGAACAATGAGCAGTTCTTC

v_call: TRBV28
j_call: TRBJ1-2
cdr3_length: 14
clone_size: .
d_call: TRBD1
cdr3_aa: CASSLGGQVYGYTF
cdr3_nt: TGTGCCAGCAGTTTGGGGGGACAGGTCTATGGCTACACCTTC

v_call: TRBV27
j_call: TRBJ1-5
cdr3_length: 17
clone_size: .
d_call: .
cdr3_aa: CASSSGQFTRGNQPQHF
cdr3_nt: TGTGCCAGCAGTTCCGGACAGTTCACGAGGGGCAATCAGCCCCAGCATTTT

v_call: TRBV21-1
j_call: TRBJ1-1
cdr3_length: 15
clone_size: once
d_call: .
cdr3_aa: CASSKGRVVDTEAFF
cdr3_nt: TGTGCCAGCAGCAAAGGCAGGGTAGTGGACACTGAAGCTTTCTTT

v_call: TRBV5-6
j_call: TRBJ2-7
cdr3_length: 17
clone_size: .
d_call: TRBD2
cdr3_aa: CASSSYSSGRAFYEQYF
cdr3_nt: TGTGCCAGCAGCTCCTACTCTAGCGGGAGGGCCTTCTACGAGCAGTACTTC

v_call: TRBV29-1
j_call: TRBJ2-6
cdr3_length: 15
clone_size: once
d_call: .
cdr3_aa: CSVSDTGSGANVLTF
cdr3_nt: TGCAGCGTTTCGGATACAGGATCTGGGGCCAACGTCCTGACTTTC

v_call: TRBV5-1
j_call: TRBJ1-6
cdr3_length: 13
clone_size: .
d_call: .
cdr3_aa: CASRIGEDSPLHF
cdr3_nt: TGCGCCAGCAGGATAGGGGAGGATTCACCCCTCCACTTT

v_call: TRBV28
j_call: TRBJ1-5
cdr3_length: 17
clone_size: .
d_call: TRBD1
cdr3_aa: CASSLGRAGGNNQPQHF
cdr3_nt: TGTGCCAGCAGTTTAGGTCGGGCAGGGGGAAACAATCAGCCCCAGCATTTT

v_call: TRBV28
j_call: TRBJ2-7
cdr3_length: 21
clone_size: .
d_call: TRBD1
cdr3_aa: CASSLSYLPSGTGELSYEQYF
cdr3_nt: TGTGCCAGCAGTCTAAGTTATTTACCCTCCGGGACAGGGGAATTGTCCTACGAGCAGTACTTC

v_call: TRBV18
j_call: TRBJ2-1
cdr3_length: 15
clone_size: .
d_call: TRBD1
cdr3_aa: CASSQGQGIYNEQFF
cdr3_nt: TGTGCCAGCTCACAGGGACAGGGAATCTACAATGAGCAGTTCTTC

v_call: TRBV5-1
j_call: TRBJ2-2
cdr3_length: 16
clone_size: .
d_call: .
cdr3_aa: CASSSTPGTSTGELFF
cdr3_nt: TGCGCCAGCAGCTCGACCCCCGGGACTTCGACCGGGGAGCTGTTTTTT

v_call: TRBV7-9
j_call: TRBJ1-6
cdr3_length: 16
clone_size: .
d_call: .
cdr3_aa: CASSLGGQGGGSPLHF
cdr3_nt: TGTGCCAGCAGCTTAGGCGGTCAGGGAGGAGGTTCACCCCTCCACTTT

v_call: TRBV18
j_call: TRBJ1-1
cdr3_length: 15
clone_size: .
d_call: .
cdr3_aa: CASSPHEQGGTEAFF
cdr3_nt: TGTGCCAGCTCACCACACGAGCAGGGTGGGACTGAAGCTTTCTTT

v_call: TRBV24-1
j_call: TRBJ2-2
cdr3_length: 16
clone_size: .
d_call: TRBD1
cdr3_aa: CATGGLGTGHTGELFF
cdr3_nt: TGTGCCACCGGAGGGCTGGGGACAGGCCACACCGGGGAGCTGTTTTTT

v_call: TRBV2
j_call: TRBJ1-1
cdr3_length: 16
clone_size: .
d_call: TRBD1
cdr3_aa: CASSYKIEGANTEAFF
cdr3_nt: TGTGCCAGCAGCTATAAGATAGAGGGGGCGAACACTGAAGCTTTCTTT

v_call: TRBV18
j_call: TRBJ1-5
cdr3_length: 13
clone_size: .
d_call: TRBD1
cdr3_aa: CASSPDRGQPQHF
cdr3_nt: TGTGCCAGCTCACCGGACAGGGGGCAACCCCAGCATTTT

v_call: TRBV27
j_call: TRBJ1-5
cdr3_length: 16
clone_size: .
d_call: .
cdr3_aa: CASRTGGEYSNQPQHF
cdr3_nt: TGTGCCAGCCGTACGGGGGGGGAGTATAGCAATCAGCCCCAGCATTTT

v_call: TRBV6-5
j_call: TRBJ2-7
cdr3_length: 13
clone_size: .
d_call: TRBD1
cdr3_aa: CASRGQGAGEQYF
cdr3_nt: TGTGCCAGCAGAGGACAGGGGGCCGGCGAGCAGTACTTC

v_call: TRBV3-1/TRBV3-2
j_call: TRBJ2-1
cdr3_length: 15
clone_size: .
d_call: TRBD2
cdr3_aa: CASSQASGRANEQFF
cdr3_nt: TGTGCCAGCAGCCAAGCAAGCGGGAGGGCCAATGAGCAGTTCTTC

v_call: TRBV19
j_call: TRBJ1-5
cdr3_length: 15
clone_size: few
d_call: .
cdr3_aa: CASREGSARNQPQHF
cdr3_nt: TGTGCCAGTAGGGAAGGGAGTGCCCGAAATCAGCCCCAGCATTTT

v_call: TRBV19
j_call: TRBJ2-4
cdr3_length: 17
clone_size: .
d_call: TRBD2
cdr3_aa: CASSYPWTSGRVNIQYF
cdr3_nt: TGTGCCAGTAGTTACCCATGGACTAGCGGGAGGGTAAACATTCAGTACTTC

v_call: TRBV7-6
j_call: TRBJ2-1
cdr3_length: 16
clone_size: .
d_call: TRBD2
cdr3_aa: CASSPPGTSGSNEQFF
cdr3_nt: TGTGCCAGCAGCCCCCCGGGGACTAGCGGGAGTAATGAGCAGTTCTTC

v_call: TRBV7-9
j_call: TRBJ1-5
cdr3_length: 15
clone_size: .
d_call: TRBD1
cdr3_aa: CASSSGQGANQPQHF
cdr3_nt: TGTGCCAGCAGCTCCGGACAGGGGGCTAATCAGCCCCAGCATTTT

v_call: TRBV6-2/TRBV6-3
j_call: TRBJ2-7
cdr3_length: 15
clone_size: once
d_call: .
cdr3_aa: CASSYSGGGTYEQYF
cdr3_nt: TGTGCCAGCAGTTACTCGGGAGGGGGAACCTACGAGCAGTACTTC

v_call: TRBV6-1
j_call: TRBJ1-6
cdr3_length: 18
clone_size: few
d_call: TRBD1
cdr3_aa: CASSEGAGTGSFNSPLHF
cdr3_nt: TGTGCCAGCAGTGAAGGGGCTGGGACAGGATCCTTTAATTCACCCCTCCACTTT

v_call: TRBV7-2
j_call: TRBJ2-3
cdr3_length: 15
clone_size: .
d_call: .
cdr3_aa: CASSVMGVGGDTQYF
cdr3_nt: TGTGCCAGCAGCGTAATGGGAGTCGGCGGGGATACGCAGTATTTT

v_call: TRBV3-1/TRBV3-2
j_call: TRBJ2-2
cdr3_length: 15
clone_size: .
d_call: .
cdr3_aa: CASSHGSGFTGELFF
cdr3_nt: TGTGCCAGCAGCCATGGCAGCGGATTCACCGGGGAGCTGTTTTTT

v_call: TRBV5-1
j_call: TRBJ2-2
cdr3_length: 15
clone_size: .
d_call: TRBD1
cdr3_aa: CASSNRDRDTGELFF
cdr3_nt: TGCGCCAGCAGCAACCGGGACAGGGACACCGGGGAGCTGTTTTTT

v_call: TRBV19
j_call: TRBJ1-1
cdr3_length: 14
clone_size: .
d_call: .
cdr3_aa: CASSQPAEGAEAFF
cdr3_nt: TGTGCCAGTAGTCAACCCGCCGAGGGGGCTGAAGCTTTCTTT

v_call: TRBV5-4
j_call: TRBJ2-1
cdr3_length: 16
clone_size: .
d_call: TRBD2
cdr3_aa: CASSLGTSGVGNEQFF
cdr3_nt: TGTGCCAGCAGCTTGGGGACTAGCGGAGTGGGGAATGAGCAGTTCTTC

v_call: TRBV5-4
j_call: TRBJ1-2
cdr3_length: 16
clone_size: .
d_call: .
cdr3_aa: CASSIGGAPKYYGYTF
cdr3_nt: TGTGCCAGCAGTATTGGGGGGGCCCCTAAATACTATGGCTACACCTTC

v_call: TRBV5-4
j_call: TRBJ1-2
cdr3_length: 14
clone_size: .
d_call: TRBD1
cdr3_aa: CASSLQGPNYGYTF
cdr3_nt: TGTGCCAGCAGCTTACAGGGGCCTAACTATGGCTACACCTTC

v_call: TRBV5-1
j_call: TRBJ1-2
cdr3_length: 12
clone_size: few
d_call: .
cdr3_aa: CASSLTGSGYTF
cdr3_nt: TGCGCCAGCAGCTTGACAGGGAGCGGCTACACCTTC

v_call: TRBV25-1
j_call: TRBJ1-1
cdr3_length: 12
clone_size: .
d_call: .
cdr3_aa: CASSESRGEAFF
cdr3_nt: TGTGCCAGCAGTGAGTCCAGGGGTGAAGCTTTCTTT

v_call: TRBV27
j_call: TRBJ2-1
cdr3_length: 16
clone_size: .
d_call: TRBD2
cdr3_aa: CASSSIGTSGRYEQFF
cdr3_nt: TGTGCCAGCAGTTCCATAGGGACTAGCGGGAGATATGAGCAGTTCTTC